This T cell receptor beta chain was captured by sequencing in a study of Ad26.COV2.S vaccination and SARS-CoV-2 variants. With regard to this clone: Its target is not known.

Germline CDR1 reads SGHNT; CDR2 reads YYREEE (reference sequence). The CDR3 is made up of 17 amino acids. The V end lost 2 bases, the J end lost 6 bases, and 21 bases lay between the germline ends. Overall study results and limits: Spike-specific CD8+ and CD4+ T cell responses reportedly showed substantial breadth after vaccination.

Only in-frame clones appear in the TCRdb table, and some are missing; sequencing was by immunoSEQ multiplex PCR. Of about 350,000 clones detected, roughly nine tenths appear once; the ten largest clones hold 3.9%. This material consisted of peripheral blood, taken after recovery from COVID-19. This TCR derives from a human donor who had recovered from COVID-19. This sequence joins TRBV5-4 and TRBJ2-1, with D possibly being TRBD2 (7 bases). CDR3 in amino acids: CASSFGAGAGPGNEQFF. CDR3 bases: TGTGCCAGCAGCTTTGGGGCGGGGGCCGGGCCCGGCAATGAGCAGTTCTTC.